A selection of T cell receptor gamma chains follows, all from one sample in a study of human gamma delta and Vdelta1 T cells. TCRdb reran clone calling via CATT on the PCR reads. The repertoire consists of about 4,000 gamma-chain clones, with over 15% occurring once and the leading ten covering about 7%. These receptors have no identified antigens. The sample consisted of Vdelta1 gamma-delta T cells from blood grown in culture (DOT cells). The receptor set was obtained from a human donor in good health. Both conserved end residues are part of each CDR3. For some rows the clone size is stated as once, few or many, or as a class when expanded; others skip it.

v_gene: TRGV8; abundance: medium-sized; j_gene: TRGJ1/TRGJ2; CDR3nt: TGTGCCACCTGGGACCATTATTATAAGAAACTCTTT; CDR3aa: CATWDHYYKKLF
v_gene: TRGV9; abundance: -; j_gene: TRGJ1/TRGJ2; CDR3nt: TGTGCCTTGTGGGAGGTAACGGCTAAGAAACTCTTT; CDR3aa: CALWEVTAKKLF
v_gene: TRGV10; abundance: few; j_gene: TRGJP2; CDR3nt: TGTGCTGCGTGGGATAAGTTCATGGGTGATTGGATCAAGACGTTT; CDR3aa: CAAWDKFMGDWIKTF
v_gene: TRGV9; abundance: large; j_gene: TRGJ1/TRGJ2; CDR3nt: TGTGCCTTGTGGGCACCCAGGGATTATAAGAAACTCTTT; CDR3aa: CALWAPRDYKKLF
v_gene: TRGV8; abundance: medium-sized; j_gene: TRGJ1/TRGJ2; CDR3nt: TGTGCCACCTGGGATTGGTATAAGAAACTCTTT; CDR3aa: CATWDWYKKLF
v_gene: TRGV10; abundance: -; j_gene: TRGJ1/TRGJ2; CDR3nt: TGTGCTGCGTGGGATTATCGGGTAATAGGGAAACTCTTT; CDR3aa: CAAWDYRVIGKLF
v_gene: TRGV3; abundance: -; j_gene: TRGJ1/TRGJ2; CDR3nt: TGTGCCACCTGGGACAGGCCCGGTGTTTTTTATAAGAAACTCTTT; CDR3aa: CATWDRPGVFYKKLF
v_gene: TRGV3; abundance: medium-sized; j_gene: TRGJP1; CDR3nt: TGTGCCACCTGGGACAGGCTTTCTTTTAGTTGGTTCAAGATATTT; CDR3aa: CATWDRLSFSWFKIF
v_gene: TRGV3; abundance: medium-sized; j_gene: TRGJ1/TRGJ2; CDR3nt: TGTGCCACCTGGGACGTAGGAGATTATTATAAGAAACTCTTT; CDR3aa: CATWDVGDYYKKLF
v_gene: TRGV2; abundance: -; j_gene: TRGJ1/TRGJ2; CDR3nt: TGTGCCACCTGGGACGTGGAGATTTATTATAAGAAACTCTTT; CDR3aa: CATWDVEIYYKKLF
v_gene: TRGV8; abundance: few; j_gene: TRGJP2; CDR3nt: TGTGCCACCTGGGATATGCGGCTGGGTAGTGATTGGATCAAGACGTTT; CDR3aa: CATWDMRLGSDWIKTF
v_gene: TRGV9; abundance: medium-sized; j_gene: TRGJ1/TRGJ2; CDR3nt: TGTGCCTTGTGGGAGGTGAAGGGTCTTTATTATAAGAAACTCTTT; CDR3aa: CALWEVKGLYYKKLF
v_gene: TRGV5; abundance: few; j_gene: TRGJ1/TRGJ2; CDR3nt: TGTGCCACCTGGGACTGGCATAAGAAACTCTTT; CDR3aa: CATWDWHKKLF
v_gene: TRGV9; abundance: medium-sized; j_gene: TRGJ1/TRGJ2; CDR3nt: TGTGCCTTGTGGGAGGTGCTTTATTATAAGAAACTCTTT; CDR3aa: CALWEVLYYKKLF
v_gene: TRGV3; abundance: large; j_gene: TRGJ1/TRGJ2; CDR3nt: TGTGCCACCTGGGACAGCAGGAATAAGAAACTCTTT; CDR3aa: CATWDSRNKKLF
v_gene: TRGV5; abundance: -; j_gene: TRGJ1/TRGJ2; CDR3nt: TGTGCCACCTGGGGCCGACAGGCTTTGTCAGCCTATTATTATAAGAAACTCTTT; CDR3aa: CATWGRQALSAYYYKKLF
v_gene: TRGV9; abundance: few; j_gene: TRGJ1/TRGJ2; CDR3nt: TGTGCCTTGTGGGAGGTTCCCTATTATTATAAGAAACTCTTT; CDR3aa: CALWEVPYYYKKLF
v_gene: TRGV2; abundance: medium-sized; j_gene: TRGJ1/TRGJ2; CDR3nt: TGTGCCACCTGGGACGGCCCGGGGAAACTCTTT; CDR3aa: CATWDGPGKLF
v_gene: TRGV9; abundance: hyperexpanded; j_gene: TRGJ1/TRGJ2; CDR3nt: TGTGCCTTGTGGGAGGTGCACTGGAAGAAACTCTTT; CDR3aa: CALWEVHWKKLF
v_gene: TRGV4; abundance: -; j_gene: TRGJ1/TRGJ2; CDR3nt: TGTGCCACCTGGGATAAAGCTCAATCTTATAAGAAACTCTTT; CDR3aa: CATWDKAQSYKKLF
v_gene: TRGV4; abundance: few; j_gene: TRGJP2; CDR3nt: TGTGCCACCTGGGATGGGCTGGGATATAGTAGTGATTGGATCAAGACGTTT; CDR3aa: CATWDGLGYSSDWIKTF
v_gene: TRGV3; abundance: few; j_gene: TRGJ1/TRGJ2; CDR3nt: TGTGCCACCTGGGACAGGAGGGATTATTATAAGAAACTCTTT; CDR3aa: CATWDRRDYYKKLF
v_gene: TRGV8; abundance: medium-sized; j_gene: TRGJ1/TRGJ2; CDR3nt: TGTGCCACCTGGCCCCCTGAGCGGTATAAGAAACTCTTT; CDR3aa: CATWPPERYKKLF
v_gene: TRGV11; abundance: -; j_gene: TRGJP2; CDR3nt: -; CDR3aa: CTTVPAGGGDWIKTF
v_gene: TRGV2; abundance: medium-sized; j_gene: TRGJ1/TRGJ2; CDR3nt: TGTGCCACCTGGGACGGACGTGGCAAGAAACTCTTT; CDR3aa: CATWDGRGKKLF
v_gene: TRGV9; abundance: -; j_gene: TRGJ1/TRGJ2; CDR3nt: TGTGCCTTGTGGGAGGTGCGCCGAGGGGTCCGGAAACTCTTT; CDR3aa: CALWEVRRGVRKLF
v_gene: TRGV8; abundance: -; j_gene: TRGJ1/TRGJ2; CDR3nt: TGTGCCACCTGGGATGGAGGAAGGGGTTTTTATTATAAGAAACTCTTT; CDR3aa: CATWDGGRGFYYKKLF
v_gene: TRGV4; abundance: few; j_gene: TRGJ1/TRGJ2; CDR3nt: TGTGCCACCTGGGATGGGCCTCTTTATTATAAGAAACTCTTT; CDR3aa: CATWDGPLYYKKLF
v_gene: TRGV9; abundance: -; j_gene: TRGJ1/TRGJ2; CDR3nt: TGTGCCTTGTGGGAGGCTAAGAAACTCTTT; CDR3aa: CALWEAKKLF
v_gene: TRGV4; abundance: medium-sized; j_gene: TRGJ1/TRGJ2; CDR3nt: TGTGCCACCTGGGATGGGCCCCTCGATTATAAGAAACTCTTT; CDR3aa: CATWDGPLDYKKLF
v_gene: TRGV8; abundance: few; j_gene: TRGJ1/TRGJ2; CDR3nt: TGTGCCACCTGGGATACCATTCATTATTATAAGAAACTCTTT; CDR3aa: CATWDTIHYYKKLF
v_gene: TRGV4; abundance: few; j_gene: TRGJ1/TRGJ2; CDR3nt: TGTGCCACCTGGGATGGGCCTGTTTATAAGAAACTCTTT; CDR3aa: CATWDGPVYKKLF
v_gene: TRGV5; abundance: few; j_gene: TRGJ1/TRGJ2; CDR3nt: TGTGCCACCTGGGGGACGTATAAGAAACTCTTT; CDR3aa: CATWGTYKKLF
v_gene: TRGV5; abundance: -; j_gene: TRGJ1/TRGJ2; CDR3nt: TGTGCCACCTGGGACAGAATGCTCTATTATAAGAAACTCTTT; CDR3aa: CATWDRMLYYKKLF
v_gene: TRGV2; abundance: medium-sized; j_gene: TRGJ1/TRGJ2; CDR3nt: TGTGCCACCTGGGACCGGGGTTATTATAAGAAACTCTTT; CDR3aa: CATWDRGYYKKLF
v_gene: TRGV9; abundance: few; j_gene: TRGJ1/TRGJ2; CDR3nt: TGTGCCTTGTGGGAGACCCGAGATTATTATAAGAAACTCTTT; CDR3aa: CALWETRDYYKKLF
v_gene: TRGV3; abundance: medium-sized; j_gene: TRGJ1/TRGJ2; CDR3nt: TGTGCCACCTGGGACAGGCGGTATAAGAAACTCTTT; CDR3aa: CATWDRRYKKLF
v_gene: TRGV2; abundance: -; j_gene: TRGJ1/TRGJ2; CDR3nt: TGTGCCACCTGGGACGGGCTAGGGGAAGTTTTGAAGAAACTCTTT; CDR3aa: CATWDGLGEVLKKLF
v_gene: TRGV10; abundance: -; j_gene: TRGJ1/TRGJ2; CDR3nt: TGTGCTGCGTGGGCCCTTAGGGAGAATTATTATAAGAAACTCTTT; CDR3aa: CAAWALRENYYKKLF
v_gene: TRGV2; abundance: -; j_gene: TRGJ1/TRGJ2; CDR3nt: TGTGCCACCTGGGACGGAGATTATTATAAGAAACTCTTT; CDR3aa: CATWDGDYYKKLF
v_gene: TRGV3; abundance: few; j_gene: TRGJ1/TRGJ2; CDR3nt: TGTGCCACCTGGGAGGCGGGGGTGGATTATTATAAGAAACTCTTT; CDR3aa: CATWEAGVDYYKKLF
v_gene: TRGV3; abundance: -; j_gene: TRGJ1/TRGJ2; CDR3nt: TGTGCCACCTGGGACAGGCTCGGGACTTATTATAAGAAACTCTTT; CDR3aa: CATWDRLGTYYKKLF
v_gene: TRGV2; abundance: few; j_gene: TRGJ1/TRGJ2; CDR3nt: TGTGCCACCTGGGACGGACCCAAGAAACTCTTT; CDR3aa: CATWDGPKKLF
v_gene: TRGV8; abundance: -; j_gene: TRGJP2; CDR3nt: TGTGCCACCTGGGTCTTAGACCCCAAAAGTAGTGATTGGATCAAGACGTTT; CDR3aa: CATWVLDPKSSDWIKTF
v_gene: TRGV9; abundance: few; j_gene: TRGJ1/TRGJ2; CDR3nt: TGTGCCTTGTGGGAGGCGCCTTGGGATTATTATAAGAAACTCTTT; CDR3aa: CALWEAPWDYYKKLF
v_gene: TRGV9; abundance: few; j_gene: TRGJ1/TRGJ2; CDR3nt: TGTGCCTTGTCCAGGTATTATAAGAAACTCTTT; CDR3aa: CALSRYYKKLF
v_gene: TRGV4; abundance: few; j_gene: TRGJ1/TRGJ2; CDR3nt: TGTGCCACCTGGACCTATTATAAGAAACTCTTT; CDR3aa: CATWTYYKKLF